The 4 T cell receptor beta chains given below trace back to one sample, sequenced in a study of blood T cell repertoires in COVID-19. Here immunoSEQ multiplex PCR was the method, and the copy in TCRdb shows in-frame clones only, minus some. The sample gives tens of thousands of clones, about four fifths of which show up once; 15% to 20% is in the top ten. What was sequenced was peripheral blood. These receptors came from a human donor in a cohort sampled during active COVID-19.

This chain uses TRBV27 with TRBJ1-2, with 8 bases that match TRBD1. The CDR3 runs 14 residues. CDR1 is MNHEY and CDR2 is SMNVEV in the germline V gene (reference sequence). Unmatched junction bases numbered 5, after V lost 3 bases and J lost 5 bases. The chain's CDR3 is CASSFSGGAYGYTF. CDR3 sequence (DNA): TGTGCCAGCAGTTTTTCAGGGGGCGCATATGGCTACACCTTC.

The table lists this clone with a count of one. The CDR3 region is CASSTTSGTDTQYF. CDR3 DNA: TGCGCCAGCAGCACGACTAGCGGCACAGATACGCAGTATTTT. The chain employs TRBV5-1 and TRBJ2-3; 8 bases are shared with TRBD2. This CDR3 is 14 amino acids long. V dropped 4 bases and J dropped 1; count of bases not matched to a gene: 2. Germline V gene lookup returns CDR1 SGHRS and CDR2 YFSETQ.

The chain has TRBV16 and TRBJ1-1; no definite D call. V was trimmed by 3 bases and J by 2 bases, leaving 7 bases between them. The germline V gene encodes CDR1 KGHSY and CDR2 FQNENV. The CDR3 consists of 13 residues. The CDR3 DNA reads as TGTGCCAGCAGCCACCAGACTAACACTGAAGCTTTCTTT. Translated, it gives CASSHQTNTEAFF. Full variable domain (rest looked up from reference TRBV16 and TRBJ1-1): GEEVAQTPKHLVRGEGQKAKLYCAPIKGHSYVFWYQQVLKNEFKFLISFQNENVFDETGMPKERFSAKCLPNSPCSLEIQATKLEDSAVYFCASSHQTNTEAFFGQGTRLTVV.

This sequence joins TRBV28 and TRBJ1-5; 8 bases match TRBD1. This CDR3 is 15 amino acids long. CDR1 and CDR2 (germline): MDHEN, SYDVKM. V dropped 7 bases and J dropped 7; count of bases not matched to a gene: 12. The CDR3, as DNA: TGTGCCAGCAAGGAGGACAGGGCCTATCCCCAGCCCCAGCATTTT. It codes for CASKEDRAYPQPQHF.